This T cell receptor (beta chain) is drawn from a study of cytomegalovirus exposure and HLA in healthy donors. Trimming shortened V by 4 bases and J by 4 bases, and 11 bases separated the two germline ends. CDR3 length equals 13 residues. The germline V gene encodes CDR1 MNHNS and CDR2 SASEGT. PCR amplification relied on 60 Vbeta primers (plus 13 Jbeta primers). This table comes from immunoSEQ multiplex PCR, and its TCRdb copy is limited to in-frame clones, with some not included. The table includes under 200,000 clones, about four fifths detected once. The sample comprised PBMCs. This receptor was identified in a male donor in good health and CMV-seronegative. The V call is TRBV6-1, the J call TRBJ2-7, with D uncertain. DNA of the CDR3: TGTGCCAGCAGTGTCACGTACAATTACGAGCAGTACTTC. Its protein is CASSVTYNYEQYF.